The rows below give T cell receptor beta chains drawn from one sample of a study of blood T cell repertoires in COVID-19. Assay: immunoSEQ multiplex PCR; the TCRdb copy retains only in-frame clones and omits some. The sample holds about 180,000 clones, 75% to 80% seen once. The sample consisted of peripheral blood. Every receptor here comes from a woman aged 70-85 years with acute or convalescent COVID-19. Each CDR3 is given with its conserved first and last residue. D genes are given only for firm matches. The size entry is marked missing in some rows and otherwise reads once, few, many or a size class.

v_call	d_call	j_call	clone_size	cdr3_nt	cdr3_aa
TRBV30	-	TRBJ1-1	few	TGTGCCTGGAGTGACCAGGGCGTATTGAGCACTGAAGCTTTCTTT	CAWSDQGVLSTEAFF
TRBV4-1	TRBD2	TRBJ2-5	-	TGCGCCAGCAGCCAAGACCTAGCGGGAGGGCCGGGGACCCAGTACTTC	CASSQDLAGGPGTQYF
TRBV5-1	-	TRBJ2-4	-	TGCGCCAGCAGCCCGCAGGTAGCCAAAAACATTCAGTACTTC	CASSPQVAKNIQYF
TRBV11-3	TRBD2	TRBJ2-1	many	TGTGCCAGCAGCCCTGGACTAGCGGGAGCTGGAGAGCAGTTCTTC	CASSPGLAGAGEQFF
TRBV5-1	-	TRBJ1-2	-	TGCGCCAGCAGCTTGGCCCTCTGGGACACAGCTAACTATGGCTACACCTTC	CASSLALWDTANYGYTF
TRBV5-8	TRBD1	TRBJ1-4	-	TGTGCCAGCAGCCCCGAAGGGGGCCGTAATGAAAAACTGTTTTTT	CASSPEGGRNEKLFF
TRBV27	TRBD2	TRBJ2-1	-	TGTGCCAGCAGTTCCCTAGCGGGGCCCGGGAATGAGCAGTTCTTC	CASSSLAGPGNEQFF
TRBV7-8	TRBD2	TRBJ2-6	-	TGTGCCAGCAGGCCGGTAGCGGGAGAGTTCTCTGGGGCCAACGTCCTGACTTTC	CASRPVAGEFSGANVLTF
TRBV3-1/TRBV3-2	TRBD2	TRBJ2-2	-	TGTGCCAGCAGCCAAGAGTATTTTAGCGGGAGGGCCACGGGTAGGACCGGGGAGCTGTTTTTT	CASSQEYFSGRATGRTGELFF
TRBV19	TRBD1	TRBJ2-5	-	TGTGCCAGTAGTCCGGAGGACAGGGACGACGAGACCCAGTACTTC	CASSPEDRDDETQYF
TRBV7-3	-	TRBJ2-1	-	TGTGCCAGCAGCCCCCGACTAGGTAACTACAATGAGCAGTTCTTC	CASSPRLGNYNEQFF
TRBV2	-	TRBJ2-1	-	TGTGCCAGCAGTGAAGCCGTTTACCAGACTAGATTGCCCAATGAGCAGTTCTTC	CASSEAVYQTRLPNEQFF
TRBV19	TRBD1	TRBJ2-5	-	TGTGCCAGTAGTATAGGACAGGGCAAAGGCCAAGAGACCCAGTACTTC	CASSIGQGKGQETQYF
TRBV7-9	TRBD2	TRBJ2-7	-	TGTGCCAGCGGTTCTTCGGGTCGCGGGAGTGTTTCCGAGCAGTACTTC	CASGSSGRGSVSEQYF
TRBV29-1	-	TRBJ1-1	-	TGCAGCTCTCGGGGGGGCTGGGGCACTGAAGCTTTCTTT	CSSRGGWGTEAFF
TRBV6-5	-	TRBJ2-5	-	TGTGCCAGCAGCGACTCTAGGGAGACCCAGTACTTC	CASSDSRETQYF
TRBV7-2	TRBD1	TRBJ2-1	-	TGTGCCAGCAGCGAGGGACAGTCTTACAATGAGCAGTTCTTC	CASSEGQSYNEQFF
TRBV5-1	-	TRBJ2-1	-	TGCGCCAGCAGCTTGGGGGGCGTGATTGACGTCAGCTCCTACAATGAGCAGTTCTTC	CASSLGGVIDVSSYNEQFF
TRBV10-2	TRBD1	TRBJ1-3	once	TGCGCCAGCAGCGTAGACAGGGGAATTACATCTGGAAACACCATATATTTT	CASSVDRGITSGNTIYF
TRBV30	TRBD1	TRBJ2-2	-	TGTGCCTGGAAACAGGGGGTGGGCAACACCGGGGAGCTGTTTTTT	CAWKQGVGNTGELFF
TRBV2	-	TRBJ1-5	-	TGTGCCAGCAGTAGAACAGGGCAGGATCAGCCCCAGCATTTT	CASSRTGQDQPQHF
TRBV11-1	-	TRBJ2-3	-	TGTGCCAGCAGCCTGTTGCAGGGGTCCACAGATACGCAGTATTTT	CASSLLQGSTDTQYF